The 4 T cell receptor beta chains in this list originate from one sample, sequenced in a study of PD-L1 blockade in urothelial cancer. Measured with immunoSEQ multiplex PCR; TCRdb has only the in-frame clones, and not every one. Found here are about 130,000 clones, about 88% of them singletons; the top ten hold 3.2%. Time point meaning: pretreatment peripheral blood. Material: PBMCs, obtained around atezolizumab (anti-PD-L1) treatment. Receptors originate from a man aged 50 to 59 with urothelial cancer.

The CDR3: CASSLQGIDTDTQYF. The CDR3, as DNA: TGTGCCAGCAGCCTACAGGGGATAGACACAGATACGCAGTATTTT. The chain couples TRBV2 to TRBJ2-3, with 7 bases lining up with TRBD1. From germline, CDR1 is SNHLY and CDR2 FYNNEI. This CDR3 has 15 residues. J lost 2 bases, V lost 6 bases, and 8 bases had no gene match.

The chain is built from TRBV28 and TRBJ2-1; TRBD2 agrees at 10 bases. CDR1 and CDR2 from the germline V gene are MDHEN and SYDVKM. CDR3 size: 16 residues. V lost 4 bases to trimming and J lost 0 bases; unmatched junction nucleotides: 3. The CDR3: CASSSSSGGSYNEQFF. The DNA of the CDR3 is TGTGCCAGCAGTTCCTCTAGCGGGGGCTCCTACAATGAGCAGTTCTTC.

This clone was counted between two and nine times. CDR3 residues: CASSMSRVGNQPQHF. CDR3 sequence (DNA): TGTGCCAGTAGTATGAGCAGGGTGGGCAATCAGCCCCAGCATTTT. The V call is TRBV19, the J call TRBJ1-5; D is possibly TRBD1 (5 bases). Trimming stripped 3 bases from V and 2 bases from J, with 11 bases between. The CDR3 has 15 amino acids. Germline CDR1 and CDR2: LNHDA and SQIVND (reference sequence).

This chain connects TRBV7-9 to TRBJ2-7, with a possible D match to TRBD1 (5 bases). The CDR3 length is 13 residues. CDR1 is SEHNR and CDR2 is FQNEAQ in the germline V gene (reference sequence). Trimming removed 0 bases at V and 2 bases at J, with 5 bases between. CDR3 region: CASSLAGAYEQYF. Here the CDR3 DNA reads TGTGCCAGCAGCTTAGCAGGGGCCTACGAGCAGTACTTC.